This T cell receptor beta chain was sequenced during a study of control samples from healthy donors and cancer patients (dated by TCRdb to 2018 to 2021). Libraries were made using the immunoSEQ multiplex PCR assay. The source is immuneACCESS, and TCRdb retained only in-frame sequences with V and J called. Part of the clones is not carried over; for the studies checked, unresolved V genes explain less than half of this, and the remainder is unexplained. This sample comprises approximately 37,000 clones, around 90% of them detected only once. The top ten constitute around 4% of the sample. The CDR3 runs 16 residues from the cysteine to the phenylalanine. Just CDR3 DNA is preserved here, 48 bases in frame from base 1. The germline V gene yields SGHRS for CDR1 and YFSETQ for CDR2. V is trimmed back by 5 bases and J by 8 bases, and the junction contains 10 bases that no gene match accounts for. Notes on this clone: Its antigen has not been determined. No per-base quality is available; no much larger clone lies one base away.

The sequence links TRBV5-1 to TRBJ2-2; 12 junctional bases match TRBD1. What was sequenced was blood. The sequence derives from a woman aged 50 to 60 in good health. The DNA is TGCGCCAGCAGTCAACCGGGACAGGGGGCGGCGGGGGAGCTGTTTTTT. Its translation reads: CASSQPGQGAAGELFF.